This TCR beta chain was obtained from a study of sequential checkpoint blockade in melanoma (dated by TCRdb to between 2018 and 2021). Study-level background: Using 1:1 randomization, the trial assigned patients either to first-line nivolumab followed by ipilimumab (arm A) or to ipilimumab followed by nivolumab (arm B). Maintenance nivolumab came after each of the two trial sequences. DNA from some 100 melanoma tumor samples collected before treatment underwent TCRbeta immunosequencing. For twenty-two patients, matched tumor biopsies were taken both before treatment and at week 13, after single-agent nivolumab (arm A) or ipilimumab (arm B). About 81% of the matched pre- and post-treatment tumor biopsy pairs came from the same lesion.

The sample's treatment or condition label is to be understood as: randomized to nivolumab then ipilimumab (arm A) or the reverse (arm B). No trial patient had received prior DNA-damaging chemotherapy. Samples came from patients with melanoma in CheckMate 064, a randomized, open-label phase II trial of sequential checkpoint blockade. Tumor TCR sequencing used genomic DNA from formalin-fixed paraffin-embedded (FFPE) tissue samples. The immunoSEQ Assay was used to immunosequence TCRbeta CDR3 regions from genomic DNA. Before high-throughput sequencing, the genomic DNA was amplified using bias-controlled multiplex PCR. Under the source paper's analysis protocol: To quantify the absolute abundance of each unique TCRbeta CDR3 region, the sequences were collapsed and filtered. Clonality, defined as 1 minus Pielou's evenness, was calculated using productive rearrangements only. To compute tumor T-cell fraction, TCRbeta template counts were normalized to usable DNA, with usable DNA estimated from several housekeeping genes. Clones with significantly greater frequencies in on-treatment versus baseline samples were identified using a previously published method. TCRdb stores this immuneACCESS table with in-frame sequences only. Part of the clones is absent; in the studies checked, under half of the shortfall reflects unresolved V genes, and no reason is known for the rest. D and trimming were read from the DNA, whereas the V and J calls and clone size are those reported in that table. A total of 10,000 to 15,000 clones appear in this sample, approximately 27% of them only once. Of the sample, roughly a fifth falls within the top ten clones.

A distance of 14 bases separates the germline ends of V and J, which lose 0 bases and 0 bases respectively. CDR1 and CDR2 are drawn from the germline V gene: SGHDN, FVKESK. The CDR3 measures 17 amino acids from cysteine to phenylalanine. This entry keeps only the CDR3 DNA: 51 bases, framed from base 1. The paper as a whole reports these results and caveats: The response-prediction model combining TCR metrics and mutation burden needs validation in larger, independent patient cohorts. Tumor T-cell fraction and clonality correlated with PD-L1 staining and CD8+ T-cell counts but not with mutational load. In the nivolumab-first arm (arm A), pretreatment tumor TIL clonality was associated with response (P = .04). Clinical benefit was about 30 times more likely to be achieved by patients whose tumor T-cell fraction and clonality increased by week 13. Within-arm analyses of tumor T-cell fraction were limited by small sample sizes and reduced statistical power.

Worth noting for this clone: Its specific antigen is unknown. Base qualities are missing; no much larger clone stands one base away.

The clonotype originates from a human donor with melanoma. This specimen was tumor tissue (inferred from file names), taken from a patient given nivolumab and ipilimumab in sequence. The chain is assembled from TRBV14 and TRBJ2-5, and perhaps TRBD2 as D gene, on 6 matching bases. This receptor has the CDR3 CASSQDLRRGYQETQYF. The nucleotide sequence reads as follows: TGTGCCAGCAGCCAAGATCTCCGCCGGGGGTACCAAGAGACCCAGTACTTC.